These T cell receptor beta chains were read from a single sample in a study of brain metastases from non-small cell lung cancer. Profiled with immunoSEQ multiplex PCR; TCRdb holds only in-frame clones, not every one. There are about 590 clones in the sample; around 87% occur only once, and approximately 9% lies in the top ten. Material: tumor-adjacent normal tissue. These receptors all stem from a donor older than 35 with non-small cell lung cancer. Both conserved end residues are part of each CDR3. The order of the fields is V gene, J gene, D gene, clone size, CDR3 protein, CDR3 DNA. The D gene is left open where the match is weak. Size tells how often a clone was seen (once, few, many) or the class of an expanded clone, and some rows leave it out.

v_call: TRBV6-2/TRBV6-3; j_call: TRBJ2-1; d_call: -; clone_size: -; cdr3_aa: CASSYSTVNNEQFF; cdr3_nt: TGTGCCAGCAGTTACTCGACAGTCAACAATGAGCAGTTCTTC
v_call: TRBV20-1; j_call: TRBJ1-1; d_call: TRBD1; clone_size: -; cdr3_aa: CSASPGQGKAEAFF; cdr3_nt: TGCAGTGCGAGTCCGGGACAGGGAAAGGCTGAAGCTTTCTTT
v_call: TRBV20-1; j_call: TRBJ1-3; d_call: -; clone_size: -; cdr3_aa: CSGNSGNTIYF; cdr3_nt: TGCAGTGGAAACTCTGGAAACACCATATATTTT
v_call: TRBV29-1; j_call: TRBJ1-5; d_call: -; clone_size: -; cdr3_aa: CSVVVGGGQPQHF; cdr3_nt: TGCAGCGTTGTAGTGGGGGGCGGTCAGCCCCAGCATTTT
v_call: TRBV7-2; j_call: TRBJ1-6; d_call: TRBD1; clone_size: -; cdr3_aa: CASSFGDRQTIDSPLHF; cdr3_nt: TGTGCCAGCAGCTTTGGGGACAGGCAAACCATTGATTCACCCCTCCACTTT
v_call: TRBV3-1/TRBV3-2; j_call: TRBJ1-4; d_call: TRBD1; clone_size: -; cdr3_aa: CASSPEGAATNEKLFF; cdr3_nt: TGTGCCAGCAGCCCCGAGGGGGCCGCAACTAATGAAAAACTGTTTTTT
v_call: TRBV7-2; j_call: TRBJ1-6; d_call: -; clone_size: -; cdr3_aa: CASSLTRGGSSYNSPLHF; cdr3_nt: TGTGCCAGCAGCTTAACCCGGGGGGGGAGCTCCTATAATTCACCCCTCCACTTT
v_call: TRBV6-2/TRBV6-3; j_call: TRBJ2-2; d_call: -; clone_size: -; cdr3_aa: CASSYSTSGSTGELFF; cdr3_nt: TGTGCCAGCAGTTACTCGACGTCCGGGAGCACCGGGGAGCTGTTTTTT
v_call: TRBV7-9; j_call: TRBJ2-2; d_call: -; clone_size: once; cdr3_aa: CASSPSTRTGELFF; cdr3_nt: TGTGCCAGCAGCCCCTCGACTAGGACCGGGGAGCTGTTTTTT
v_call: TRBV19; j_call: TRBJ2-1; d_call: TRBD2; clone_size: -; cdr3_aa: CASSPRTSGLNEQFF; cdr3_nt: TGTGCCAGTAGCCCCCGGACTAGCGGACTCAATGAGCAGTTCTTC
v_call: TRBV3-1/TRBV3-2; j_call: TRBJ1-1; d_call: -; clone_size: -; cdr3_aa: CASSLSRTNTEAFF; cdr3_nt: TGTGCCAGCAGCCTGAGTCGGACGAACACTGAAGCTTTCTTT
v_call: TRBV7-9; j_call: TRBJ1-1; d_call: -; clone_size: -; cdr3_aa: CASSLPGKNTEAFF; cdr3_nt: TGTGCCAGCAGCTTACCAGGGAAGAACACTGAAGCTTTCTTT
v_call: TRBV5-4; j_call: TRBJ1-1; d_call: TRBD1; clone_size: -; cdr3_aa: CASSPQGVGNTEAFF; cdr3_nt: TGTGCCAGCAGCCCTCAGGGGGTGGGGAACACTGAAGCTTTCTTT
v_call: TRBV30; j_call: TRBJ1-4; d_call: -; clone_size: -; cdr3_aa: CAWSVRFGGAATNEKLFF; cdr3_nt: TGTGCCTGGAGTGTACGGTTCGGGGGGGCCGCAACTAATGAAAAACTGTTTTTT
v_call: TRBV11-3; j_call: TRBJ2-5; d_call: -; clone_size: -; cdr3_aa: CASSFEGGEETQYF; cdr3_nt: TGTGCCAGCAGCTTCGAGGGGGGAGAGGAGACCCAGTACTTC
v_call: TRBV6-5; j_call: TRBJ2-2; d_call: -; clone_size: -; cdr3_aa: CASSYVFTGSGELFF; cdr3_nt: TGTGCCAGCAGTTACGTGTTCACAGGGTCCGGGGAGCTGTTTTTT
v_call: TRBV5-1; j_call: TRBJ2-1; d_call: TRBD2; clone_size: once; cdr3_aa: CASSVLAGDNEQFF; cdr3_nt: TGCGCCAGCAGCGTTCTAGCGGGGGACAATGAGCAGTTCTTC
v_call: TRBV7-8; j_call: TRBJ1-1; d_call: -; clone_size: -; cdr3_aa: CASSFGQMNTEAFF; cdr3_nt: TGTGCCAGCAGCTTCGGACAGATGAACACTGAAGCTTTCTTT
v_call: TRBV4-3; j_call: TRBJ1-1; d_call: TRBD1; clone_size: -; cdr3_aa: CASSPFKGAGVANTEAFF; cdr3_nt: TGCGCCAGCAGCCCCTTTAAGGGGGCCGGGGTCGCGAACACTGAAGCTTTCTTT
v_call: TRBV5-1; j_call: TRBJ1-2; d_call: TRBD1; clone_size: -; cdr3_aa: CVSSWEGQANYGYTF; cdr3_nt: TGCGTCAGCAGCTGGGAGGGACAGGCTAACTATGGCTACACCTTC
v_call: TRBV28; j_call: TRBJ1-1; d_call: TRBD1; clone_size: few; cdr3_aa: CASSLYPLGMVTGLGLDTEAFF; cdr3_nt: TGTGCCAGCAGTTTATACCCTTTGGGTATGGTGACAGGGCTGGGATTGGACACTGAAGCTTTCTTT
v_call: TRBV7-2; j_call: TRBJ2-5; d_call: TRBD1; clone_size: -; cdr3_aa: CASSFNRGRETQYF; cdr3_nt: TGTGCCAGCAGCTTCAACAGGGGGCGAGAGACCCAGTACTTC
v_call: TRBV6-1; j_call: TRBJ1-2; d_call: -; clone_size: -; cdr3_aa: CASSEAQGLSGYGYTF; cdr3_nt: TGTGCCAGCAGTGAAGCCCAGGGCCTATCGGGCTATGGCTACACCTTC
v_call: TRBV14; j_call: TRBJ2-3; d_call: TRBD2; clone_size: -; cdr3_aa: CASSQEKPELAGDSTSTDTQYF; cdr3_nt: TGTGCCAGCAGCCAAGAGAAGCCTGAACTAGCGGGAGATTCTACTAGCACAGATACGCAGTATTTT
v_call: TRBV7-2; j_call: TRBJ2-1; d_call: -; clone_size: -; cdr3_aa: CASSPDTSYNEQFF; cdr3_nt: TGTGCCAGCAGCCCTGACACTTCCTACAATGAGCAGTTCTTC
v_call: TRBV4-3; j_call: TRBJ1-3; d_call: -; clone_size: -; cdr3_aa: CASSPGHRSGNTIYF; cdr3_nt: TGCGCCAGCAGCCCGGGACACCGTTCTGGAAACACCATATATTTT
v_call: TRBV7-9; j_call: TRBJ2-1; d_call: -; clone_size: few; cdr3_aa: CASRSENEQFF; cdr3_nt: TGTGCCAGCAGATCTGAAAATGAGCAGTTCTTC
v_call: TRBV19; j_call: TRBJ1-1; d_call: TRBD1; clone_size: -; cdr3_aa: CASSPLTGGGTEAFF; cdr3_nt: TGTGCCAGTAGTCCCCTAACAGGGGGCGGCACTGAAGCTTTCTTT
v_call: TRBV6-5; j_call: TRBJ1-5; d_call: -; clone_size: -; cdr3_aa: CASKVTPSQPQHF; cdr3_nt: TGTGCCAGCAAGGTCACCCCGAGTCAGCCCCAGCATTTT
v_call: TRBV28; j_call: TRBJ2-5; d_call: -; clone_size: -; cdr3_aa: CASSSRDPGLPAETQYF; cdr3_nt: TGTGCCAGCAGTTCGAGGGACCCGGGACTCCCCGCGGAGACCCAGTACTTC
v_call: TRBV5-6; j_call: TRBJ1-5; d_call: -; clone_size: -; cdr3_aa: CASSLGPGEQPQHF; cdr3_nt: TGTGCCAGCAGCCTTGGACCTGGGGAACAGCCCCAGCATTTT
v_call: TRBV4-1; j_call: TRBJ1-2; d_call: -; clone_size: -; cdr3_aa: CASSQDPGANYGYTF; cdr3_nt: TGCGCCAGCAGCCAAGATCCCGGTGCCAACTATGGCTACACCTTC
v_call: TRBV19; j_call: TRBJ2-3; d_call: -; clone_size: -; cdr3_aa: CASSRTGRTDTDTQYF; cdr3_nt: TGTGCCAGTAGTAGGACGGGACGCACGGACACAGATACGCAGTATTTT
v_call: TRBV21-1; j_call: TRBJ1-6; d_call: -; clone_size: -; cdr3_aa: CASSKALRPRGAYNSPLHF; cdr3_nt: TGTGCCAGCAGCAAAGCCCTACGGCCACGGGGTGCCTATAATTCACCCCTCCACTTT
v_call: TRBV4-3; j_call: TRBJ2-5; d_call: -; clone_size: -; cdr3_aa: CASSQDKGETQYF; cdr3_nt: TGCGCCAGCAGCCAAGATAAGGGAGAGACCCAGTACTTC
v_call: TRBV7-9; j_call: TRBJ2-5; d_call: -; clone_size: -; cdr3_aa: CASSLVGGEQETQYF; cdr3_nt: TGTGCCAGCAGCTTAGTAGGGGGGGAGCAAGAAACCCAGTACTTC
v_call: TRBV7-2; j_call: TRBJ2-3; d_call: TRBD2; clone_size: -; cdr3_aa: CASSSTPLAGDGADTQYF; cdr3_nt: TGTGCCAGCAGCTCCACACCACTAGCGGGAGATGGAGCAGATACACAGTATTTT
v_call: TRBV6-2/TRBV6-3; j_call: TRBJ2-1; d_call: TRBD2; clone_size: -; cdr3_aa: CASSYKLAGLNEQFF; cdr3_nt: TGTGCCAGCAGTTACAAGCTAGCGGGGCTCAATGAGCAGTTCTTC
v_call: TRBV5-1; j_call: TRBJ2-2; d_call: TRBD1; clone_size: -; cdr3_aa: CASSVQGSGELFF; cdr3_nt: TGCGCCAGCAGCGTACAGGGGTCCGGGGAGCTGTTTTTT
v_call: TRBV4-3; j_call: TRBJ2-1; d_call: -; clone_size: few; cdr3_aa: CASSPFSATPADEQFF; cdr3_nt: TGCGCCAGCAGCCCGTTCTCGGCGACTCCCGCCGATGAGCAGTTCTTC
v_call: TRBV5-5; j_call: TRBJ2-4; d_call: TRBD1; clone_size: -; cdr3_aa: CASSSTPGQGANIQYF; cdr3_nt: TGTGCCAGCAGCTCCACCCCGGGACAGGGAGCTAACATTCAGTACTTC
v_call: TRBV12-5; j_call: TRBJ2-7; d_call: TRBD1; clone_size: -; cdr3_aa: CASGSGQGRREQYF; cdr3_nt: TGTGCTAGTGGTTCGGGACAGGGGAGAAGGGAGCAGTACTTC
v_call: TRBV15; j_call: TRBJ2-3; d_call: TRBD2; clone_size: -; cdr3_aa: CATSTTSGGFTDTQYF; cdr3_nt: TGTGCCACCAGCACTACTAGCGGGGGATTCACAGATACGCAGTATTTT
v_call: TRBV7-2; j_call: TRBJ1-1; d_call: -; clone_size: -; cdr3_aa: CASSLRQNTEAFF; cdr3_nt: TGTGCCAGCAGCCTAAGACAGAACACTGAAGCTTTCTTT
v_call: TRBV10-3; j_call: TRBJ2-7; d_call: TRBD2; clone_size: -; cdr3_aa: CAISEGLAGDNEQYF; cdr3_nt: TGTGCCATCAGTGAAGGGTTAGCGGGAGATAACGAGCAGTACTTC
v_call: TRBV5-8; j_call: TRBJ2-1; d_call: -; clone_size: -; cdr3_aa: CASSLGDSSYNEQFF; cdr3_nt: TGTGCCAGCAGCTTAGGCGACAGCTCCTACAATGAGCAGTTCTTC
v_call: TRBV30; j_call: TRBJ1-2; d_call: TRBD1; clone_size: -; cdr3_aa: CAWTEGVTGDGYTF; cdr3_nt: TGTGCCTGGACGGAAGGGGTGACAGGGGATGGCTACACCTTC
v_call: TRBV24-1; j_call: TRBJ2-1; d_call: TRBD1; clone_size: -; cdr3_aa: CATGVDRGSYNEQFF; cdr3_nt: TGTGCCACCGGAGTGGACAGGGGCTCCTACAATGAGCAGTTCTTC
v_call: TRBV7-6; j_call: TRBJ2-7; d_call: -; clone_size: -; cdr3_aa: CASSQGAAYEQYF; cdr3_nt: TGTGCCAGCAGCCAAGGGGCCGCCTACGAGCAGTACTTC
v_call: TRBV6-5; j_call: TRBJ1-1; d_call: -; clone_size: few; cdr3_aa: CASSYSLDTGGKAFF; cdr3_nt: TGTGCCAGCAGTTACTCCCTCGACACTGGCGGTAAAGCTTTCTTT
v_call: TRBV24-1; j_call: TRBJ1-3; d_call: -; clone_size: -; cdr3_aa: CATSVGGTGNTIYF; cdr3_nt: TGTGCCACCAGTGTTGGAGGGACTGGAAACACCATATATTTT
v_call: TRBV6-5; j_call: TRBJ1-2; d_call: -; clone_size: -; cdr3_aa: CASRETPGKAYGYTF; cdr3_nt: TGTGCCAGCAGAGAGACACCGGGGAAGGCCTATGGCTACACCTTC
v_call: TRBV19; j_call: TRBJ2-2; d_call: -; clone_size: -; cdr3_aa: CASSNPNTGELFF; cdr3_nt: TGTGCCAGTAGTAATCCGAACACCGGGGAGCTGTTTTTT
v_call: TRBV6-5; j_call: TRBJ1-1; d_call: -; clone_size: -; cdr3_aa: CASSYSLDTGGKTFF; cdr3_nt: TGTGCCAGCAGTTACTCCCTCGACACTGGCGGTAAAACTTTCTTT
v_call: TRBV5-4; j_call: TRBJ1-4; d_call: -; clone_size: -; cdr3_aa: CASSPGRHEKLFF; cdr3_nt: TGTGCCAGCAGTCCGGGTCGTCACGAAAAACTGTTTTTT